The entry that follows covers one T cell receptor (beta chain) sequence. The antigen remains unidentified. This sample is part of a study of cytomegalovirus exposure and HLA in healthy donors. Notes on the study in general: Cytomegalovirus status, reportedly, was diagnosed with high specificity and sensitivity by the classifier.

Primers included in the PCR were 60 Vbeta and 13 Jbeta primers. The assay was immunoSEQ multiplex PCR, and TCRdb's table has in-frame clones only and misses some. The table includes over 100,000 clones, about 76% detected once. The sequenced sample consisted of PBMCs. The sequence was collected from a man between 40 and 49 years old in good health and CMV-seronegative.

The CDR3 DNA reads as TGCGCCAGCAGCTTGGGACGGGCAGGGGGCTACGTTTGGGGCTACACCTTC. Translated, it gives CASSLGRAGGYVWGYTF. The chain employs TRBV5-1 and TRBJ1-2; 8 bases are a match to TRBD1. J lost 8 bases, V lost 0 bases, and 15 bases had no gene match. There are 17 residues in the CDR3. Per the germline V gene, CDR1 is SGHRS and CDR2 is YFSETQ. Full variable domain (remainder filled in from reference TRBV5-1 and TRBJ1-2): KAGVTQTPRYLIKTRGQQVTLSCSPISGHRSVSWYQQTPGQGLQFLFEYFSETQRNKGNFPGRFSGRQFSNSRSEMNVSTLELGDSALYLCASSLGRAGGYVWGYTFGSGTRLTVV.